One sample yielded the 5 T cell receptor beta chains listed below, sequenced in a study of metastatic and nonmetastatic thyroid tumors. Treatment of any kind had been given to no patient before thyroid surgery. With MiXCR, TCRdb reprocessed the PCR reads. The repertoire holds approximately 37,000 clones, around 16% seen once, with 3% to 4% in the top ten. Sequenced material: blood. These receptor sequences come from a female donor with papillary thyroid cancer or a benign thyroid nodule (not recorded which). Some clones in this sample may be carry-over from other donors' samples.

This clone occurred many times. V and J are TRBV3-1 and TRBJ1-1; the D is unclear. The CDR3 has 11 residues. Germline CDR1 reads LGHDT; CDR2 reads YNNKEL (reference sequence). The V gene lost 7 bases and the J gene lost 2 bases, with 5 bases spanning the gap. The chain's CDR3 is CASKLNTEAFF. In DNA, the CDR3 is TGTGCCAGCAAGCTAAACACTGAAGCTTTCTTT.

Ten or more counts support this clone. J is TRBJ2-3 and V is TRBV18; D perhaps matches TRBD1 (5 bases). This CDR3 is 17 amino acids long. Trimming pared 0 bases from V and 0 bases from J, leaving 13 bases between. Germline V gives CDR1 KGHSH, CDR2 LQKENI. Here the CDR3 DNA reads TGTGCCAGCTCACCACCGTTGGAAGGGGTGAGCACAGATACGCAGTATTTT. This codes for CASSPPLEGVSTDTQYF. The whole variable domain, filled in from reference TRBV18 and TRBJ2-3, reads NAGVMQNPRHLVRRRGQEARLRCSPMKGHSHVYWYRQLPEEGLKFMVYLQKENIIDESGMPKERFSAEFPKEGPSILRIQQVVRGDSAAYFCASSPPLEGVSTDTQYFGPGTRLTVL.

This clone was seen many times. The chain links TRBV5-6 to TRBJ1-2; 12 positions match TRBD1. The germline V gene encodes CDR1 SGHDT and CDR2 YYEEEE. V dropped 4 bases and J dropped 5; count of bases not matched to a gene: 6. The CDR3 covers 15 residues. The CDR3 DNA reads TGTGCCAGCAGCGGGGACAGGGGGCGATATTATGGCTACACCTTC. Translation: CASSGDRGRYYGYTF.

This clone was observed many times. This may be a read error: a much more frequent sequence differs by one nucleotide. Additional DNA sequences in this sample encode the identical CDR3. The chain combines TRBV24-1 with TRBJ2-1; no clear D gene. The length of the CDR3 is 16 residues. Looked up from germline, CDR1 is KGHDR and CDR2 is SFDVKD. V was pared by 7 bases and J by 0 bases, with 15 bases between. In DNA, the CDR3 is TGTGCCACCAGCAAGGCGACCGGGTACTCCTACAATGAGCAGTTCTTC. Its translation: CATSKATGYSYNEQFF.

The table lists this clone with many counts. The chain is built from TRBV5-1 and TRBJ2-6; D not certain. Germline V lookup: CDR1 SGHRS, CDR2 YFSETQ. This CDR3 is built from 14 residues. With 4 bases removed from V and 0 bases from J, the gap between germline ends came to 5 bases. As DNA, the CDR3 is TGCGCCAGCAGCGTTATCTCTGGGGCCAACGTCCTGACTTTC. Residues: CASSVISGANVLTF.